This T cell receptor (beta chain) was sequenced in a study of Ad26.COV2.S vaccination and SARS-CoV-2 variants. The wider study: Intramuscularly, Ad26.COV2.S was given either once or twice, 56 days apart.

The data were produced by immunoSEQ multiplex PCR, yet TCRdb's version contains in-frame clones alone and is incomplete. Found here are more than 250,000 clones, approximately 87% of them singletons; the top ten hold 3% to 4%. The treatment is: about 20 received Ad26.COV2.S at low or high dose, single or two shots; several received placebo; per-sample allocation not given. Material that was analyzed had been drawn on day 63 after the first vaccine or placebo injection. An Ad26 vector was used to express Wuhan-strain SARS-CoV-2 spike as the vaccine. This clone was detected once. The antigen remains undetermined. General study findings and limits: Recipients given vaccine exceeded placebo recipients in spike-specific TCR breadth.

Germline CDR1 and CDR2: MNHEY and SVGAGI. The CDR3 covers 16 residues. V dropped 0 bases and J dropped 5 bases, with 16 bases sitting between them. The chain is built from TRBV6-5 and TRBJ1-2; possible D gene TRBD1, 6 bases. This clonotype was sampled from a person between 18 and 60 years old who received the Ad26.COV2.S COVID-19 vaccine or a placebo. The material sequenced was peripheral blood, taken in a trial of Ad26.COV2.S vaccine versus placebo. The CDR3 DNA follows: TGTGCCAGCAGTTACTCGAGTACAGGGTCTCTTTATGGCTACACCTTC. This encodes CASSYSSTGSLYGYTF.